This T cell receptor (beta chain) is drawn from a study of glioma-infiltrating T cells. The iRepertoire nested amplicon-rescue multiplex PCR amplified TCR alpha and beta CDR3s from RNA. From the multiplex PCR reads, TCRdb called clonotypes with MiXCR, one entry per CDR3 protein. The sample includes around 99,000 distinct CDR3 sequences, 20% to 30% of them seen just once. CDR1 is SGHTA, CDR2 FQGNSA, per germline. CDR3 length equals 17 residues. V shed 5 bases, J shed 4 bases, and the junction held 13 bases outside the gene matches. This clonotype was seen at least ten times. Sequencing was performed on glioma tissue, nonneoplastic brain tissue, or PBMCs (not recorded which). The rearrangement links TRBV7-2 to TRBJ2-3, with 9 bases matching TRBD2. The receptor was derived from a human donor with low-grade glioma or glioblastoma, undergoing nonglioma brain surgery, or in good health (not recorded which). CDR3 protein: CASSPRVGREGADTQYF. Here the CDR3 DNA reads TGTGCCAGCAGCCCTCGGGTGGGGCGGGAGGGGGCAGATACGCAGTATTTT.